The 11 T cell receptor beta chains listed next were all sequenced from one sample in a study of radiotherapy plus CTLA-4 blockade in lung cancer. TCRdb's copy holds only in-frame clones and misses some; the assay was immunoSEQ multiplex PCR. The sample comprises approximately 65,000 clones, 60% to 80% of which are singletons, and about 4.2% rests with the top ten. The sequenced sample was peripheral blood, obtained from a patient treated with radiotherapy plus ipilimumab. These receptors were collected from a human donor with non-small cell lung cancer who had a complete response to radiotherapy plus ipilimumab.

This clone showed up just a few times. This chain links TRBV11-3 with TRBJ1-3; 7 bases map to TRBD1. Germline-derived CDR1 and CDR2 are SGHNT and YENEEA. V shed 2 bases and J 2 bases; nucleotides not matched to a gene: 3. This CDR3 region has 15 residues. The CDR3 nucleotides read TGTGCCAGCAGCTTACAACAGGGGACTGGAAACACCATATATTTT. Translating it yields CASSLQQGTGNTIYF. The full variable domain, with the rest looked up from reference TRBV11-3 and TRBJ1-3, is EAGVVQSPRYKIIEKKQPVAFWCNPISGHNTLYWYLQNLGQGPELLIRYENEEAVDDSQLPKDRFSAERLKGVDSTLKIQPAELGDSAVYLCASSLQQGTGNTIYFGEGSWLTVV.

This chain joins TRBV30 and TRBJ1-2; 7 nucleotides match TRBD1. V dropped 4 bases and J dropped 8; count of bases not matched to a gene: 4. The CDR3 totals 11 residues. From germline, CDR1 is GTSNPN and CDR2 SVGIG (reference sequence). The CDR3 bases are TGTGCCTGGACCCGAGGGGGCGGCTACACCTTC. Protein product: CAWTRGGGYTF.

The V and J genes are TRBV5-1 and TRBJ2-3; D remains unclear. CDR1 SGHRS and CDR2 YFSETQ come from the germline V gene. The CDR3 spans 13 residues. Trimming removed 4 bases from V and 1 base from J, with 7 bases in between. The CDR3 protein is CASSQSGTDTQYF. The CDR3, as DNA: TGCGCCAGCAGCCAGAGCGGCACAGATACGCAGTATTTT.

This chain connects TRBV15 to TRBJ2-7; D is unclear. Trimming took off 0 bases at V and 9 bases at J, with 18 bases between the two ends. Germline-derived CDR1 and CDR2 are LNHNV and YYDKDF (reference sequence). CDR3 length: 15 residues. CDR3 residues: CATSRDTAVPSGQYF. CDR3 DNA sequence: TGTGCCACCAGCAGAGATACCGCAGTCCCCTCCGGGCAGTACTTC.

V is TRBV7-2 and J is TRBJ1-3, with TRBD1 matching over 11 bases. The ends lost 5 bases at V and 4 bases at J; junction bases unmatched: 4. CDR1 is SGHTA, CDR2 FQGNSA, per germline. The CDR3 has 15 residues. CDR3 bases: TGTGCCAGCAGCCCCCGGACAGGGGGCGGAAACACCATATATTTT. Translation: CASSPRTGGGNTIYF.

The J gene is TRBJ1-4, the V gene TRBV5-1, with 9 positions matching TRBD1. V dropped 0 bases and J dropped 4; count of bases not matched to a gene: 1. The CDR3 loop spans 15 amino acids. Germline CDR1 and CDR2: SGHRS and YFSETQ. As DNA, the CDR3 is TGCGCCAGCAGCTTGGGGGACAGGGATAATGAAAAACTGTTTTTT. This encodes CASSLGDRDNEKLFF.

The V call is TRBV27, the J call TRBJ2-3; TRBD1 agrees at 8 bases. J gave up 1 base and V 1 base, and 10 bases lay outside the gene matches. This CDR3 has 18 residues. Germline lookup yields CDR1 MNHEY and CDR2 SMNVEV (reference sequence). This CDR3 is CASSLWRPPGGRTDTQYF. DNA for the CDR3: TGTGCCAGCAGTTTATGGAGGCCCCCAGGGGGCCGCACAGATACGCAGTATTTT.

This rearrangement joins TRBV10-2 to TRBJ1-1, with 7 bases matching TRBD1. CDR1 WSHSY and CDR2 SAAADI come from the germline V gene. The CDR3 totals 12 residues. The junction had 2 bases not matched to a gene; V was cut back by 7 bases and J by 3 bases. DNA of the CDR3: TGCGCCAGCACCGACAGGGACACTGAAGCTTTCTTT. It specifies CASTDRDTEAFF.

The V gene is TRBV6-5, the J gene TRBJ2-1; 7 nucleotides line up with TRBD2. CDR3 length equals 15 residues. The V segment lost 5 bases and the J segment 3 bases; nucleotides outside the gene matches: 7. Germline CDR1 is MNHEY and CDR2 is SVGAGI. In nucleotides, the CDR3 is TGTGCCAGCAGTATTAGCGGGCGCCACTACAATGAGCAGTTCTTC. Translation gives CASSISGRHYNEQFF.

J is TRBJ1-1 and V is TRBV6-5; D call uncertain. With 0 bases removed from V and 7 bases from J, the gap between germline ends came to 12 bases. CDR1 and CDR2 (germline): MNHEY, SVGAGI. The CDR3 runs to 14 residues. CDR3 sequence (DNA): TGTGCCAGCAGTTACTCAGGGATCGGTAATGAAGCTTTCTTT. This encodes CASSYSGIGNEAFF.

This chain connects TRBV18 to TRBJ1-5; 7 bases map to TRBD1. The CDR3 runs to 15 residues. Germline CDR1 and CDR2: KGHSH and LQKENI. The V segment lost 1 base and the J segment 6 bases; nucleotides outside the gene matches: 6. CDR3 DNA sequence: TGTGCCAGCTCACCACAGGCCGGGGACAGTCAGCCCCAGCATTTT. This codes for CASSPQAGDSQPQHF.